The clone carrying this T cell receptor (beta chain) was seen only once. This record comes from a study of shared clonotypes between healthy human individuals. In the original workflow: As immunoSEQ supplied junction-only sequences (without quality scores), filtering differed. The protocol was immunoSEQ multiplex PCR, while the TCRdb copy is restricted to in-frame clones and leaves out a portion. V, J and clone size were drawn from that table, and D and trimming were deduced from the DNA. The sample contains more than 2 million clones, approximately 96% of which appear only once. The germline V gene encodes CDR1 MNHNS and CDR2 SASEGT. V lost 4 bases and J 1 base, leaving 16 bases between the germline ends. This CDR3 contains 16 residues.

Material for sequencing was naive CD4+ T cells sorted from blood. Subset of the sample: CD45RA+ positively selected. J is TRBJ1-1 and V is TRBV6-1, with a weak D call TRBD1 (5 bases). The sequence came from a man younger than 35 in good health. The CDR3: CASSAQTTGANTEAFF. CDR3 sequence (DNA): TGTGCCAGCAGTGCCCAAACCACTGGGGCGAACACTGAAGCTTTCTTT.